One and the same sample provided the 30 T cell receptor beta chains below, sequenced in a study of yellow fever vaccine responses in identical twins. TCRdb re-analysed the RT-PCR reads in MiXCR, keeping a single row per CDR3 protein. The data hold 20,000 or so distinct CDR3 sequences, with around 72% observed a single time. The sequencing used T cells from blood (PBMCs), unsorted or a sorted subset (not recorded which), collected before or after yellow fever vaccination (not recorded which). The source of these receptors is a woman under 30 who received the yellow fever vaccine.

The chain is built from TRBV20-1 and TRBJ2-1; TRBD2 matches at 9 bases. The CDR3 has 12 residues. Trimming removed 6 bases from V and 6 bases from J; junction bases left unmatched: 3. Germline assignment: CDR1 DFQATT and CDR2 SNEGSKA (reference sequence). In DNA, the CDR3 is TGCAGTGCAGGGACTAGCTTCAATGAGCAGTTCTTC. Residues: CSAGTSFNEQFF.

V and J are TRBV4-2 and TRBJ2-1, with D possibly TRBD1 on 6 matching bases. The V gene lost 0 bases and the J gene lost 0 bases, with 6 bases spanning the gap. Germline-derived CDR1 and CDR2 are LGHNA and YNFKEQ. The CDR3 sequence is 15 residues long. The CDR3: CASSQETGSYNEQFF. DNA of the CDR3: TGTGCCAGCAGCCAAGAGACAGGCTCCTACAATGAGCAGTTCTTC.

This sequence joins TRBV27 and TRBJ1-2; 7 positions match TRBD1. Germline CDR1 MNHEY, CDR2 SMNVEV (reference sequence). The CDR3 is 16 residues long. J lost 7 bases, V lost 0 bases, and 11 bases had no gene match. In DNA form, the CDR3 reads TGTGCCAGCAGTTTATCCGGGGGGCAGGGGGGACGTGGCTACACCTTC. Translation: CASSLSGGQGGRGYTF.

The chain recombines TRBV1 with TRBJ2-7; the D call of TRBD1 is as the table states it, not checked on the DNA. TRBV1 is reported as a pseudogene. The CDR3 contains 13 residues. CDR3 region: CTSSRQGIYEQYF. The CDR3 DNA follows: TGCACCAGCAGCAGACAGGGGATCTACGAGCAGTACTTC.

The chain combines TRBV5-5 with TRBJ2-7; maybe TRBD1 (6 bases). CDR1 is SGHKS and CDR2 is YYEKEE in the germline V gene (reference sequence). The CDR3 has 14 amino acids. V was shortened by 2 bases and J by 4 bases, with 13 bases between the two germline ends. The CDR3, as DNA: TGTGCCAGCAGCTTAGAACAGGGACGGTACGAGCAGTACGTC. Translating it yields CASSLEQGRYEQYV.

The chain is built from TRBV11-3 and TRBJ2-7, with D perhaps assigned TRBD1 or TRBD2 (6 bases each). Germline V gives CDR1 SGHNT, CDR2 YENEEA. The V end lost 1 base, the J end lost 2 bases, and 12 bases lay between the germline ends. The CDR3 is 15 amino acids. The CDR3 loop is CASSLGRGVTYEQYV. Written as DNA, the CDR3 is TGTGCCAGCAGCTTAGGAAGGGGGGTCACCTACGAGCAGTACGTC.

This chain uses TRBV25-1 with TRBJ2-3, with TRBD1 as a possible D gene (6 bases). The CDR3 has 15 residues. The V gene lost 6 bases and the J gene lost 4 bases, with 17 bases spanning the gap. Germline assignment: CDR1 MGHDK and CDR2 SYGVNS. The CDR3 bases are TGTGCCAGCAGGGACCGGGACACTAGGTCAGATACGCAGTATTTT. It specifies CASRDRDTRSDTQYF. Supplemented by reference TRBV25-1 and TRBJ2-3, the full variable domain reads EADIYQTPRYLVIGTGKKITLECSQTMGHDKMYWYQQDPGMELHLIHYSYGVNSTEKGDLSSESTVSRIRTEHFPLTLESARPSHTSQYLCASRDRDTRSDTQYFGPGTRLTVL.

The chain carries TRBV29-1 and TRBJ2-1; D uncertain. The V gene lost 5 bases and the J gene lost 9 bases, with 14 bases spanning the gap. CDR1 and CDR2 (germline): SQVTM, ANQGSEA. CDR3 length equals 12 residues. The CDR3 here is CSVLMGIGEQFF. CDR3 coding DNA: TGCAGCGTTTTGATGGGGATAGGTGAGCAGTTCTTC.

The CDR3, as DNA: TGTGCCGTCCTGAGCGCCGCTAACTATGGCTACACCTTC. Protein sequence: CAVLSAANYGYTF. The chain employs TRBV19 and TRBJ1-2; no clear D gene. Germline V gives CDR1 LNHDA, CDR2 SQIVND (reference sequence). This CDR3 is 13 amino acids long. Trimming cost V 11 bases and J 0 bases, with 13 bases left between them.

V is TRBV9 and J is TRBJ2-1; the match to TRBD2 covers 8 bases. Per the germline V gene, CDR1 is SGDLS and CDR2 is YYNGEE. V gave up 2 bases and J gave up 2 bases; unmatched junction bases: 6. The CDR3 totals 16 residues. Here the CDR3 DNA reads TGTGCCAGCAGCGTGGGCGGGGGGACGGCCTACAATGAGCAGTTCTTC. This gives the protein CASSVGGGTAYNEQFF.

The chain is built from TRBV20-1 and TRBJ2-3, with TRBD1 matching over 9 bases. Per germline, CDR1 DFQATT and CDR2 SNEGSKA (reference sequence). V gave up 0 bases and J gave up 0 bases; unmatched junction bases: 4. CDR3 length: 16 amino acids. CDR3 protein: CSARDLGTGSTDTQYF. Here the CDR3 DNA reads TGCAGTGCTAGAGACCTCGGGACAGGGAGCACAGATACGCAGTATTTT.

CDR3 DNA sequence: TGCAGCCTTACAGGGGGAAATCAGCCCCAGCATTTT. This codes for CSLTGGNQPQHF. The J gene is TRBJ1-5, the V gene TRBV20-1; TRBD1 agrees at 8 bases. Looked up from germline, CDR1 is DFQATT and CDR2 is SNEGSKA (reference sequence). CDR3 length equals 12 residues.

This chain links TRBV6-1 with TRBJ1-5; 7 bases map to TRBD1. Germline V gene sequence: CDR1 MNHNS, CDR2 SASEGT. This CDR3 is built from 12 residues. V was clipped by 8 bases and J by 9 bases; unmatched bases: 7. CDR3 residues: CASWRGQGPQHF. CDR3 sequence (DNA): TGTGCCAGCTGGAGGGGGCAGGGGCCCCAGCATTTT.

The rearrangement joins TRBV23-1 to TRBJ2-7, with D uncertain. TRBV23-1 carries the ORF label, with uncertain function. This CDR3 contains 13 residues. V was shortened by 4 bases and J by 6 bases, with 13 bases between the two germline ends. The DNA for the CDR3 is TGCGCCAGCAGTCCCCAAGAAACCTTCGAGCAGTACGTC. Translating it yields CASSPQETFEQYV.

The chain links TRBV29-1 to TRBJ1-3, with D uncertain. CDR1 and CDR2 from the germline V gene are SQVTM and ANQGSEA. The CDR3 covers 14 residues. Trimming removed 3 bases at V and 0 bases at J, with 9 bases between. CDR3 residues: CSVEGSYSGNTIYF. In DNA form, the CDR3 reads TGCAGCGTTGAGGGCAGCTACTCTGGAAACACCATATATTTT.

This chain links TRBV4-1 with TRBJ1-1, with no clear D. This CDR3 spans 16 amino acids. With 0 bases removed from V and 0 bases from J, the gap between germline ends came to 11 bases. The germline V gene has CDR1 MGHRA and CDR2 YSYEKL. CDR3 in amino acids: CASSQDRENMNTEAFF. In DNA, the CDR3 is TGCGCCAGCAGCCAAGATCGGGAGAACATGAACACTGAAGCTTTCTTT.

The chain recombines TRBV5-4 with TRBJ2-7; 11 positions match TRBD2. The junction had 4 bases not matched to a gene; V was cut back by 3 bases and J by 5 bases. The CDR3 contains 14 residues. Looked up from germline, CDR1 is SGHNT and CDR2 is YYREEE (reference sequence). The CDR3 loop is CASSYSGLADEQYF. CDR3 nucleotide sequence: TGTGCCAGCAGCTATTCGGGACTAGCGGACGAGCAGTACTTC.

This clonotype was picked up one time. In nucleotides, the CDR3 is TGCAGTACCCGGGACTCGGATGAGGGGACCCAGTACTTC. It is translated as CSTRDSDEGTQYF. V and J are TRBV20-1 and TRBJ2-5; a weak D match, TRBD2 (6 bases). CDR1 and CDR2 (germline): DFQATT, SNEGSKA (reference sequence). This CDR3 has 13 amino acids. V lost 8 bases and J lost 7, with 20 bases in between.

In DNA form, the CDR3 reads TGTGCCAGCAACCTGAGACCACAGGTGAGGGACTACGAGCAGTACGTC. It translates to CASNLRPQVRDYEQYV. This chain uses TRBV13 with TRBJ2-7; either TRBD1 or TRBD2 may fit D (5 bases each). The CDR3 is 16 residues long. Germline CDR1 PRHDT, CDR2 FYEKMQ (reference sequence). The germline V and J ends were trimmed by 7 bases and 3 bases, with 22 bases remaining between them.

The table lists this clonotype with a few counts. V and J are TRBV3-1 and TRBJ2-3, with TRBD2 as a possible D gene (6 bases). Deletions cut 4 bases from V and 5 bases from J, with 13 bases between. CDR1 LGHDT and CDR2 YNNKEL come from the germline V gene (reference sequence). CDR3 length: 14 amino acids. CDR3 coding DNA: TGTGCCAGCAGCCTCAGACGGGGGAGAGATACGCAGTATTTT. As protein: CASSLRRGRDTQYF.

The V and J genes are TRBV6-5 and TRBJ1-2; no firm D call. The germline gives CDR1 MNHEY, CDR2 SVGAGI. V gave up 4 bases and J gave up 8 bases, with 20 bases separating them. CDR3 size: 15 residues. The CDR3 loop reads CASSSRQAGPGGYTF. CDR3 sequence (DNA): TGTGCCAGCAGTTCCCGCCAGGCGGGCCCGGGCGGCTACACCTTC.

This clonotype was picked up a small number of times. The chain links TRBV18 to TRBJ1-3; 9 nucleotides agree with TRBD1. The ends lost 2 bases at V and 4 bases at J; junction bases unmatched: 6. The germline CDR1 and CDR2 sequences are KGHSH and LQKENI. The CDR3 is made up of 16 amino acids. As DNA, the CDR3 is TGTGCCAGCTCACCAACGGGACAGGGACAAGGAAACACCATATATTTT. Amino acids: CASSPTGQGQGNTIYF.

Concerning this clonotype: One end of the junction does not line up with germline, which may come from a read error. This chain joins TRBV29-1 and TRBJ1-1; D not certain. CDR3 size: 15 residues. Germline V CDR1 and CDR2: SQVTM, ANQGSEA. The CDR3 DNA reads as TGCAGCGTCCACGCACCTCGCGCGGAGAACACCGAAGCTTTCTTT. The encoded protein is CSVHAPRAENTEAFF.

The gene calls are TRBV15 and TRBJ2-7; weak D call: TRBD1 (6 bases). V lost 2 bases and J lost 3, with 14 bases in between. This CDR3 region has 15 residues. Germline V CDR1 and CDR2: LNHNV, YYDKDF (reference sequence). The chain's CDR3 is CATSRHTDRNYEQYF. CDR3 sequence (DNA): TGTGCCACCAGCAGACATACGGACAGAAACTACGAGCAGTACTTC.

This sequence joins TRBV5-4 and TRBJ2-5; weak D call: TRBD1 (5 bases). The CDR3 is 14 amino acids. The germline V gene encodes CDR1 SGHNT and CDR2 YYREEE (reference sequence). Deletions cut 3 bases from V and 5 bases from J, with 14 bases between. The DNA for the CDR3 is TGTGCCAGCAGCTCCCGTGGGGCCTGGGAGACCCAGTACTTC. It specifies CASSSRGAWETQYF.

J is TRBJ2-3 and V is TRBV21-1; TRBD1 is the table's D call and was not checked against the DNA. TRBV21-1 has pseudogene status. CDR3 length: 17 amino acids. The CDR3 protein is CASSKVQTPTCTDTQYF. The CDR3 DNA sequence: TGTGCCAGCAGCAAAGTCCAGACCCCTACGTGCACAGATACGCAGTATTTT.

This chain joins TRBV5-1 and TRBJ1-4; a weak D match, TRBD1 (5 bases). This CDR3 is built from 16 residues. Trimming shortened V by 0 bases and J by 3 bases, and 12 bases separated the two germline ends. CDR1 SGHRS and CDR2 YFSETQ come from the germline V gene. The CDR3 is CASSLGGQRANEKLFF. CDR3 sequence (DNA): TGCGCCAGCAGCTTGGGAGGACAAAGAGCTAATGAAAAACTGTTTTTT.

This clonotype was seen only a few times. This sequence joins TRBV4-1 and TRBJ1-5, with D uncertain. CDR1 and CDR2 (germline): MGHRA, YSYEKL. The CDR3 covers 17 residues. V dropped 1 base and J dropped 2 bases, with 15 bases sitting between them. For the CDR3, the DNA is TGCGCCAGCAGCCAAGCGGGCGTTGTCCAGGGCAATCAGCCCCAGCATTTT. This encodes CASSQAGVVQGNQPQHF.

This clonotype has more than one count but fewer than ten. This rearrangement joins TRBV10-3 to TRBJ2-3; 8 bases match TRBD2. The CDR3 runs to 16 residues. Germline CDR1 and CDR2: ENHRY and SYGVKD. Trimming took 2 bases from V and 3 from J; bases not matched to a gene: 7. CDR3 sequence reads: CAISERRGGATDTQYF. CDR3 coding DNA: TGTGCCATCAGTGAGAGACGGGGGGGAGCAACAGATACGCAGTATTTT.

This sequence joins TRBV18 and TRBJ2-7; 7 positions match TRBD2. Germline CDR1 is KGHSH and CDR2 is LQKENI. This CDR3 spans 13 amino acids. The V and J ends lost 4 bases and 5 bases, in that order; junction bases with no gene match: 5. The CDR3 region is CASSQGRVHEQYV. In DNA form, the CDR3 reads TGTGCCAGCTCACAGGGGAGGGTACACGAGCAGTACGTC.